Shown below are 5 T cell receptor beta chains from a single sample sequenced in a study of T cells in Graves' hyperthyroidism and ophthalmopathy. Amplified TCR beta CDR3 regions came from RNA transcripts. HTBI primers were the set used in a first-round RT-PCR of the TCR CDR3. TCRdb used MiXCR to reprocess the multiplex PCR reads, holding one entry per CDR3 protein. Among some 500,000 distinct CDR3 sequences listed, roughly 15% were seen once. Sequencing was carried out using blood. The receptors shown here come from a young woman with Graves' ophthalmopathy.

As concerns this clonotype: With a much larger clone just one base away, this may be a read error. This chain connects TRBV20-1 to TRBJ2-7; TRBD2 matches at 8 bases. With V trimmed by 6 bases and J by 2 bases, 9 bases remained unmatched. CDR1 is DFQATT and CDR2 is SNEGSKA in the germline V gene (reference sequence). This CDR3 contains 14 residues. This CDR3 reads CSAEQAGVTYEQYF. The DNA for the CDR3 is TGCAGTGCCGAGCAAGCGGGAGTCACCTACGAGCAGTACTTC.

In its sample, this clonotype was seen a few times. The V and J genes are TRBV11-2 and TRBJ2-1; D call uncertain. This CDR3 spans 14 amino acids. From germline, CDR1 is SGHAT and CDR2 FQNNGV. V shed 3 bases and J shed 9 bases, with 15 bases lying between them. The CDR3 spells CASSLQEVAFEQFF. The CDR3 bases are TGTGCCAGCAGCTTGCAAGAGGTAGCTTTTGAGCAGTTCTTC.

CDR3 in DNA: TGTGCCAGCAGCCAAGTCGCTCCCTCTGGGGCCAACGTCCTGACTTTC. It encodes CASSQVAPSGANVLTF. The V call is TRBV7-2, the J call TRBJ2-6; D is ambiguous. This CDR3 is built from 16 residues. CDR1 and CDR2 from the germline V gene are SGHTA and FQGNSA. Trimming removed 5 bases at V and 0 bases at J, with 11 bases between. Drawing the rest from reference TRBV7-2 and TRBJ2-6, the complete variable domain is GAGVSQSPSNKVTEKGKDVELRCDPISGHTALYWYRQSLGQGLEFLIYFQGNSAPDKSGLPSDRFSAERTGGSVSTLTIQRTQQEDSAVYLCASSQVAPSGANVLTFGAGSRLTVL.

V usage is TRBV19 and J usage is TRBJ2-1, with D hard to call. The V gene's germline CDR1 is LNHDA and CDR2 SQIVND (reference sequence). The length of the CDR3 is 13 residues. With 5 bases removed from V and 0 bases from J, the gap between germline ends came to 5 bases. The CDR3 bases are TGTGCCAGTAGTGACTTCTCCTACAATGAGCAGTTCTTC. This encodes CASSDFSYNEQFF.

V gene TRBV19 combines with J gene TRBJ1-5, with unresolved D. The CDR3 totals 15 residues. Germline CDR1 and CDR2: LNHDA and SQIVND (reference sequence). Trimming left V 3 bases short and J 3 bases short, with 12 bases between. DNA of the CDR3: TGTGCCAGTAGTATCAGGCAGACACTCAATCAGCCCCAGCATTTT. Residues: CASSIRQTLNQPQHF.